These 29 T cell receptor beta chains share one sample of origin, sequenced in a study of cytomegalovirus exposure and HLA in healthy donors. Primers included in the PCR were 60 Vbeta and 13 Jbeta primers. Repertoires were generated with immunoSEQ multiplex PCR, while TCRdb's copy carries only in-frame clones and drops some. The sample has under 150,000 clones, approximately 81% seen once; the top ten hold about 0.76%. Sequencing was carried out using PBMCs. These receptors were obtained from a man aged 18 to 30 in good health and CMV-seronegative.

The chain links TRBV27 to TRBJ2-1; 10 bases are shared with TRBD1. J lost 7 bases, V lost 5 bases, and 8 bases had no gene match. The germline V gene encodes CDR1 MNHEY and CDR2 SMNVEV (reference sequence). The CDR3 runs 15 residues. The CDR3 protein is CASSMRTGGWNEQFF. The CDR3 nucleotides read TGTGCCAGCAGTATGAGGACAGGGGGTTGGAATGAGCAGTTCTTC.

This chain joins TRBV4-1 and TRBJ2-3; 9 bases map to TRBD2. This CDR3 comprises 15 residues. Germline CDR1 reads MGHRA; CDR2 reads YSYEKL. Trimming at V came to 4 bases and at J to 2 bases, leaving 4 bases not matched to a gene. CDR3 nucleotides: TGCGCCAGCAGCCTGACTAGCGGATCCACAGATACGCAGTATTTT. Encoded protein: CASSLTSGSTDTQYF.

The chain joins TRBV30 to TRBJ2-7; maybe TRBD2 (5 bases). Germline values: CDR1 GTSNPN, CDR2 SVGIG (reference sequence). Between the trimmed V and J ends, which lost 5 bases and 6 bases, there was a span of 29 bases. This CDR3 comprises 17 residues. CDR3 in amino acids: CAWSTSRGTYSLIEQYF. The CDR3 DNA reads TGTGCCTGGTCCACCTCACGGGGTACGTACTCTTTGATCGAGCAGTACTTC.

The chain recombines TRBV28 with TRBJ1-1; D is unresolved. The CDR3 covers 15 residues. Between the trimmed V and J ends, which lost 4 bases and 0 bases, there was a span of 12 bases. The germline CDR1 and CDR2 sequences are MDHEN and SYDVKM. The CDR3 DNA is TGTGCCAGCAGTTCTTATGCTATTTTGAACACTGAAGCTTTCTTT. Protein sequence: CASSSYAILNTEAFF.

The CDR3 DNA follows: TGTGCCAGCTCACCGGGGACAGGGGGCTCCCAATCCTACGAGCAGTACTTC. It specifies CASSPGTGGSQSYEQYF. This rearrangement joins TRBV18 to TRBJ2-7, with 12 bases fitting TRBD1. The trim removed 3 bases at V and 1 base at J, leaving 7 bases unmatched. The germline CDR1 and CDR2 sequences are KGHSH and LQKENI. This CDR3 has 17 amino acids.

The CDR3 coding sequence is TGTGCCAGCAGCCAAGCTTGGGGGACTAGCGGGGGGGAATATACGCAGTATTTT. This gives the protein CASSQAWGTSGGEYTQYF. V and J are TRBV4-2 and TRBJ2-3; 16 bases agree with TRBD2. This CDR3 region has 18 residues. V shed 1 base, J shed 7 bases, and the junction held 8 bases outside the gene matches. From germline, CDR1 is LGHNA and CDR2 YNFKEQ.

The J gene is TRBJ1-1, the V gene TRBV18, with D unclear. Germline CDR1 reads KGHSH; CDR2 reads LQKENI. There are 15 residues in the CDR3. V was shortened by 3 bases and J by 0 bases, with 11 bases between the two germline ends. Here the CDR3 reads CASSPILEMNTEAFF. CDR3 nucleotide sequence: TGTGCCAGCTCACCCATTCTAGAGATGAACACTGAAGCTTTCTTT.

The chain joins TRBV30 to TRBJ2-5, with 8 positions matching TRBD1. The ends lost 5 bases at V and 2 bases at J; junction bases unmatched: 7. This CDR3 has 14 amino acids. The germline V gene has CDR1 GTSNPN and CDR2 SVGIG (reference sequence). This CDR3 reads CAWGKGQAQETQYF. In nucleotides, the CDR3 is TGTGCCTGGGGGAAGGGACAGGCTCAAGAGACCCAGTACTTC.

The J gene is TRBJ2-4, the V gene TRBV19; tentative D call: TRBD1 (5 bases). The ends were cut back, 3 bases at V and 6 bases at J, with 9 bases in the middle. Looked up from germline, CDR1 is LNHDA and CDR2 is SQIVND (reference sequence). This CDR3 is 13 amino acids long. CDR3: CASSMERGNIQYF. The CDR3 DNA reads as TGTGCCAGTAGTATGGAAAGGGGAAACATTCAGTACTTC.

V and J are TRBV30 and TRBJ1-5, with 9 bases identical to TRBD1. From germline, CDR1 is GTSNPN and CDR2 SVGIG (reference sequence). The CDR3 consists of 16 residues. Trimming removed 2 bases from V and 3 bases from J; junction bases left unmatched: 8. The CDR3 DNA reads as TGTGCCTGGAGTCCTCCCGGACAGGGGAACAATCAGCCCCAGCATTTT. Protein sequence: CAWSPPGQGNNQPQHF. Combining the CDR3 with reference TRBV30 and TRBJ1-5 gives the whole variable domain SQTIHQWPATLVQPVGSPLSLECTVEGTSNPNLYWYRQAAGRGLQLLFYSVGIGQISSEVPQNLSASRPQDRQFILSSKKLLLSDSGFYLCAWSPPGQGNNQPQHFGDGTRLSIL.

The chain carries TRBV7-9 and TRBJ2-3; 10 nucleotides align to TRBD1. Per the germline V gene, CDR1 is SEHNR and CDR2 is FQNEAQ (reference sequence). This CDR3 has 19 amino acids. V was pared by 6 bases and J by 5 bases, with 20 bases of the junction left unmatched. CDR3 sequence reads: CASRRPQKTGGCEVDTQYF. CDR3 nucleotide sequence: TGTGCCAGCAGACGACCGCAAAAGACAGGGGGCTGTGAGGTAGATACGCAGTATTTT.

The chain is built from TRBV6-5 and TRBJ2-4, with no clear D. The V gene's germline CDR1 is MNHEY and CDR2 SVGAGI. Trimming left V 7 bases short and J 2 bases short, with 9 bases between. The CDR3 runs to 13 residues. In nucleotides, the CDR3 is TGTGCCAGCATGAACTTTTCCAAAAACATTCAGTACTTC. The encoded protein is CASMNFSKNIQYF.

V is TRBV7-9 and J is TRBJ2-1, with TRBD2 identical over 13 bases. This CDR3 region has 15 residues. Germline CDR1 is SEHNR and CDR2 is FQNEAQ (reference sequence). V dropped 5 bases and J dropped 7; count of bases not matched to a gene: 5. This CDR3 is CASSPGLAGRNEQFF. The CDR3 DNA reads as TGTGCCAGCAGCCCGGGACTAGCGGGGCGTAATGAGCAGTTCTTC.

The genes are TRBV9 and TRBJ1-3, with 9 bases fitting TRBD1. This CDR3 has 13 residues. The J segment lost 6 bases and the V segment lost 3 bases, leaving 1 base of the junction unmatched. Germline assignment: CDR1 SGDLS and CDR2 YYNGEE. The CDR3 is CASSGDRVNTIYF. CDR3 in DNA: TGTGCCAGCAGCGGGGACAGGGTAAACACCATATATTTT.

The chain links TRBV30 to TRBJ2-7, with TRBD1 matching 8 bases. V gave up 4 bases and J gave up 2 bases; unmatched junction bases: 7. The CDR3 is 14 amino acids. Germline V gene data show CDR1 as GTSNPN and CDR2 as SVGIG (reference sequence). CDR3 sequence reads: CAWKRGTGPYEQYF. CDR3 nucleotides: TGTGCCTGGAAACGGGGGACAGGTCCCTACGAGCAGTACTTC.

This clone has more than one count but fewer than ten. The V gene is TRBV14, the J gene TRBJ2-3; no firm D call. V lost 0 bases, J lost 4 bases, and 5 bases lay in between. Germline assignment: CDR1 SGHDN and CDR2 FVKESK. The CDR3 loop spans 13 amino acids. In DNA form, the CDR3 reads TGTGCCAGCAGCCAAGAGGGCGCAGATACGCAGTATTTT. It codes for CASSQEGADTQYF.

The V call is TRBV19, the J call TRBJ1-1; tentatively, D is TRBD1 (6 bases). V shed 5 bases and J shed 1 base, with 14 bases lying between them. Germline V gives CDR1 LNHDA, CDR2 SQIVND (reference sequence). This CDR3 has 15 residues. CDR3 region: CASSGNGQRNTEAFF. The CDR3 DNA is TGTGCCAGTAGTGGAAACGGACAGCGGAACACTGAAGCTTTCTTT.

The chain couples TRBV27 to TRBJ2-7; 9 positions match TRBD1. The CDR3 is 15 amino acids. CDR1 and CDR2 from the germline V gene are MNHEY and SMNVEV (reference sequence). Trimming at V came to 6 bases and at J to 5 bases, leaving 11 bases not matched to a gene. CDR3 sequence: CASSIEGQGQHEQYF. The CDR3 region has the DNA TGTGCCAGCAGCATAGAGGGACAGGGTCAACACGAGCAGTACTTC.

V usage is TRBV29-1 and J usage is TRBJ1-2, with 7 bases lining up with TRBD1. V dropped 6 bases and J dropped 8; count of bases not matched to a gene: 6. The CDR3 has 11 amino acids. CDR1 is SQVTM, CDR2 ANQGSEA, per germline. The CDR3 is CSVIGGIGYTF. The CDR3 DNA follows: TGCAGCGTCATAGGGGGCATCGGCTACACCTTC.

The chain employs TRBV30 and TRBJ1-5; D is ambiguous. V shed 0 bases and J shed 0 bases, with 9 bases lying between them. Germline assignment: CDR1 GTSNPN and CDR2 SVGIG (reference sequence). CDR3 size: 15 residues. The CDR3 DNA follows: TGTGCCTGGAGTGTACTTGGTAATAGCAATCAGCCCCAGCATTTT. Translating gives CAWSVLGNSNQPQHF.

This rearrangement joins TRBV30 to TRBJ1-5; TRBD1 might be the D (6 bases). This CDR3 has 14 amino acids. Germline CDR1 GTSNPN, CDR2 SVGIG (reference sequence). V gave up 1 base and J gave up 3 bases, with 10 bases separating them. CDR3 sequence reads: CAWSAGTPNQPQHF. The DNA for the CDR3 is TGTGCCTGGAGTGCCGGGACACCCAATCAGCCCCAGCATTTT.

CDR3 loop: CASSTDFQGAVSPLHF. Here the CDR3 DNA reads TGCGCCAGCAGCACAGATTTCCAGGGGGCCGTTTCACCCCTCCACTTT. J is TRBJ1-6 and V is TRBV5-1, with 8 positions matching TRBD1. After removal of 4 bases from V and 9 bases from J, the junction contained 12 bases not matched to a gene. Germline CDR1 reads SGHRS; CDR2 reads YFSETQ. This CDR3 has 16 residues.

This chain joins TRBV7-8 and TRBJ1-6; TRBD1 matches at 7 bases. The ends lost 2 bases at V and 7 bases at J; junction bases unmatched: 5. Germline-derived CDR1 and CDR2 are SGHVS and FQNEAQ. The CDR3 is 15 amino acids. CDR3 DNA: TGTGCCAGCAGCTTAATCGTGGGACAGAATTCACCCCTCCACTTT. This gives the protein CASSLIVGQNSPLHF.

The V and J genes are TRBV7-6 and TRBJ2-5; the match to TRBD2 covers 7 bases. V was clipped by 5 bases and J by 5 bases; unmatched bases: 8. The germline V gene has CDR1 SGHVS and CDR2 FNYEAQ. The CDR3 sequence is 14 residues long. CDR3 in amino acids: CASSLNSGGETQYF. DNA of the CDR3: TGTGCCAGCAGCCTAAACTCCGGGGGGGAGACCCAGTACTTC. Together with reference TRBV7-6 and TRBJ2-5, the CDR3 gives the full variable domain: GAGVSQSPRYKVTKRGQDVALRCDPISGHVSLYWYRQALGQGPEFLTYFNYEAQQDKSGLPNDRFSAERPEGSISTLTIQRTEQRDSAMYRCASSLNSGGETQYFGPGTRLLVL.

This clone was detected once. The rearrangement uses TRBV5-6 and TRBJ2-1; TRBD1 matches at 8 bases. The germline CDR1 and CDR2 sequences are SGHDT and YYEEEE. J lost 4 bases, V lost 3 bases, and 6 bases had no gene match. The CDR3 totals 15 residues. CDR3 nucleotide sequence: TGTGCCAGCAGCTGGACAGGGATGGGGTACAATGAGCAGTTCTTC. It yields the protein CASSWTGMGYNEQFF.

The genes are TRBV30 and TRBJ2-2, with 8 bases lining up with TRBD1. CDR3 length: 16 residues. CDR1 is GTSNPN and CDR2 is SVGIG in the germline V gene (reference sequence). The J segment lost 4 bases and the V segment lost 1 base, leaving 8 bases of the junction unmatched. The CDR3, as DNA: TGTGCCTGGAGTGCACAGGGGGGAGCTAGCACCGGGGAGCTGTTTTTT. Its protein is CAWSAQGGASTGELFF.

This sequence joins TRBV30 and TRBJ1-1; 7 nucleotides match TRBD1. J gave up 1 base and V 3 bases, and 11 bases lay outside the gene matches. Per germline, CDR1 GTSNPN and CDR2 SVGIG (reference sequence). CDR3 size: 16 residues. CDR3 in amino acids: CAWSTPEGAPNTEAFF. The CDR3, as DNA: TGTGCCTGGAGCACCCCAGAGGGGGCCCCGAACACTGAAGCTTTCTTT.

This clone was seen only once. V gene TRBV15 combines with J gene TRBJ2-7, with 9 nucleotides matching TRBD2. Germline V gene sequence: CDR1 LNHNV, CDR2 YYDKDF (reference sequence). This CDR3 region has 19 residues. After removal of 6 bases from V and 4 bases from J, the junction contained 22 bases not matched to a gene. The DNA for the CDR3 is TGTGCCACCAGTAATAGCACCCCCTGGAGGCTAGCGGGGCGATACGAGCAGTACTTC. Translated, it gives CATSNSTPWRLAGRYEQYF. The complete variable domain, with remaining parts taken from reference TRBV15 and TRBJ2-7, reads DAMVIQNPRYQVTQFGKPVTLSCSQTLNHNVMYWYQQKSSQAPKLLFHYYDKDFNNEADTPDNFQSRRPNTSFCFLDIRSPGLGDTAMYLCATSNSTPWRLAGRYEQYFGPGTRLTVT.

The V call is TRBV4-3, the J call TRBJ1-2; D gene uncertain. Germline V gene data show CDR1 as LGHNA and CDR2 as YSLEER. Trimming stripped 0 bases from V and 8 bases from J, with 13 bases between. CDR3 length: 14 residues. CDR3 sequence: CASSQDLVREGYTF. In nucleotides, the CDR3 is TGCGCCAGCAGCCAAGACTTGGTGAGGGAAGGCTACACCTTC.